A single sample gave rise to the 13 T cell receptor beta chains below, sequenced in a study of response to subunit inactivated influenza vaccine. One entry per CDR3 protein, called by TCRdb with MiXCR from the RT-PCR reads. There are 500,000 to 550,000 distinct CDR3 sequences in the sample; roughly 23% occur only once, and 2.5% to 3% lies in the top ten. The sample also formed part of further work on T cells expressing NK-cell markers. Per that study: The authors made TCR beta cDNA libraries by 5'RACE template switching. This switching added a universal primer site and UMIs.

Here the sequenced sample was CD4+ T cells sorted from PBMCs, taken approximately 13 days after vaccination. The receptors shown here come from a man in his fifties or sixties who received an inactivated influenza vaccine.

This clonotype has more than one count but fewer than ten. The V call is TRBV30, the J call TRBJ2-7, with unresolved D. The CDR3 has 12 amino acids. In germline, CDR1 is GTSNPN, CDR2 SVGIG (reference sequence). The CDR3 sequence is CAWSVTRHSELV. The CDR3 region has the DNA TGTGCCTGGAGTGTCACCAGACACTCGGAGTTAGTC.

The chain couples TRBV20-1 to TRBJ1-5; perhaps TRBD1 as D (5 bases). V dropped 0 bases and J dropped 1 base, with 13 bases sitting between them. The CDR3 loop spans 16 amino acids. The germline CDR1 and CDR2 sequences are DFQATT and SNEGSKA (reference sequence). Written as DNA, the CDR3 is TGCAGTGCTAGAGAGGGGAGGGGTTCGAGCAATCAGCCCCAGCATTTT. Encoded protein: CSAREGRGSSNQPQHF.

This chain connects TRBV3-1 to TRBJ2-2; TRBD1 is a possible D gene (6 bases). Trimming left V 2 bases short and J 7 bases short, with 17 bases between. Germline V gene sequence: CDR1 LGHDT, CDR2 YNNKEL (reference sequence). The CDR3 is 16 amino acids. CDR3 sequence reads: CASSQPGTTYGGELFF. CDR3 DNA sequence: TGTGCCAGCAGCCAACCCGGGACAACCTACGGCGGGGAGCTGTTTTTT.

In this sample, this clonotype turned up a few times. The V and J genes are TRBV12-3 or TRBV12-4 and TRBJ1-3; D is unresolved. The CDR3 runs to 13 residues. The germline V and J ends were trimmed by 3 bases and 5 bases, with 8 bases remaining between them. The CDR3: CASSFMARNTIYF. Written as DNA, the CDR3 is TGTGCCAGCAGTTTCATGGCTCGAAACACCATATATTTT.

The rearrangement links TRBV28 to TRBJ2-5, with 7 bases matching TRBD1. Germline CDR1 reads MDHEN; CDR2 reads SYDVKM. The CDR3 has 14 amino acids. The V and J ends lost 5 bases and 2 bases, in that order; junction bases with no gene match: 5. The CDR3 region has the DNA TGTGCCAGCAGTCCTTGGGGACAGCAAGAGACCCAGTACTTC. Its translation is CASSPWGQQETQYF.

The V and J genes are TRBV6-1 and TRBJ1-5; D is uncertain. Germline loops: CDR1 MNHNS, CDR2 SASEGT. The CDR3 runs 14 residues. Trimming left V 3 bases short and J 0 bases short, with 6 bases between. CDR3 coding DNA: TGTGCCAGCAGTGAGGGCCTTAGCAATCAGCCCCAGCATTTT. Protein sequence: CASSEGLSNQPQHF.

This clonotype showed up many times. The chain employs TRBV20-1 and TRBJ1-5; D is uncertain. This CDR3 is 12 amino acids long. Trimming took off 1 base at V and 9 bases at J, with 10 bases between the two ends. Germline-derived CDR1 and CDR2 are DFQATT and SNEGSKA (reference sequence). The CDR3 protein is CSARVHSGPQHF. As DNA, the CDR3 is TGCAGTGCTAGAGTCCACAGCGGGCCCCAGCATTTT.

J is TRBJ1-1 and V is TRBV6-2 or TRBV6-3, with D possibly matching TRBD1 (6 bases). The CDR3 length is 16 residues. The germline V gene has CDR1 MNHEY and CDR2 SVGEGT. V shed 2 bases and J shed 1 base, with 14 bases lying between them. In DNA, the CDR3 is TGTGCCAGCAGTTACACCCTGTGGACAGCGAACACTGAAGCTTTCTTT. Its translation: CASSYTLWTANTEAFF.

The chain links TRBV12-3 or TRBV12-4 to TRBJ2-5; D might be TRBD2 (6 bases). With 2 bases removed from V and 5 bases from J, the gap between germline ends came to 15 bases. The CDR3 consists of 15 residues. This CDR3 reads CASSLFAGGGETQYF. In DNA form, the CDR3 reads TGTGCCAGCAGTTTATTTGCTGGCGGAGGGGAGACCCAGTACTTC.

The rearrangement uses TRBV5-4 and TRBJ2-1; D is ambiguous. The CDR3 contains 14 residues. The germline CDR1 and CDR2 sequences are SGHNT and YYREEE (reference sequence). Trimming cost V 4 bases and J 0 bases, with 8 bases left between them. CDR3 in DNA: TGTGCCAGCAGCGACTCGAGCTCCTACAATGAGCAGTTCTTC. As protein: CASSDSSSYNEQFF. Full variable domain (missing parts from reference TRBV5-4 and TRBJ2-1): ETGVTQSPTHLIKTRGQQVTLRCSSQSGHNTVSWYQQALGQGPQFIFQYYREEENGRGNFPPRFSGLQFPNYSSELNVNALELDDSALYLCASSDSSSYNEQFFGPGTRLTVL.

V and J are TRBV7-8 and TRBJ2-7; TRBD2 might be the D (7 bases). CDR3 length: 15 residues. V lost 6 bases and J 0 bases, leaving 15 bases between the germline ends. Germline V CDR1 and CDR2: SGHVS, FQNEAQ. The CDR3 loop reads CASSKGGVGSYEQYF. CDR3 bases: TGTGCCAGCAGTAAAGGGGGGGTCGGCTCCTACGAGCAGTACTTC.

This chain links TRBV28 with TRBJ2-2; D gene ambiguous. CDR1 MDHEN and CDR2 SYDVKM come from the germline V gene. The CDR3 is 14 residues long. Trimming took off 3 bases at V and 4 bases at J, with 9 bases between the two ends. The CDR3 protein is CASSLVKTTGELFF. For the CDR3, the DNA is TGTGCCAGCAGTTTGGTCAAGACCACCGGGGAGCTGTTTTTT. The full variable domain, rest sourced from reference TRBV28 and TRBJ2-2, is DVKVTQSSRYLVKRTGEKVFLECVQDMDHENMFWYRQDPGLGLRLIYFSYDVKMKEKGDIPEGYSVSREKKERFSLILESASTNQTSMYLCASSLVKTTGELFFGEGSRLTVL.

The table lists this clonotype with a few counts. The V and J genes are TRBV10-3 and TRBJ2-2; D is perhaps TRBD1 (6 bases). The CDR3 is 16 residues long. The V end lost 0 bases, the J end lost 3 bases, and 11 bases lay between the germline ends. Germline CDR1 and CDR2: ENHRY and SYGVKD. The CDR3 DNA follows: TGTGCCATCAGTGAGTCTCGGCACAGGGACACCGGGGAGCTGTTTTTT. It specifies CAISESRHRDTGELFF.